These 14 T cell receptor beta chains were all obtained from the same sample, sequenced in a study of T-cell reconstitution after alpha-beta-depleted transplantation in children. Preparing the TCRbeta library involved the use of unique molecular identifiers. TCRdb analysed the PCR reads with MiXCR anew, one entry per CDR3 protein. The top ten hold roughly 35% of the sample, which has 200,000 to 250,000 distinct CDR3 sequences, approximately 8.4% seen once. The sequencing here drew on PBMCs, mostly from graft donor cells, taken 360 days after TCRalphabeta/CD19-depleted stem cell transplant. These receptor sequences come from a male patient aged 2-10 years who had a stem cell transplant for acute myeloid leukemia, so the T cells may come from the graft donor.

The chain carries TRBV12-3 or TRBV12-4 and TRBJ2-3; TRBD2 might be the D (6 bases). The V end was cut by 7 bases, the J end by 0 bases, with 20 bases between. This CDR3 is 17 amino acids long. This chain's CDR3 is CASTSDPGRPSTDTQYF. The CDR3 region has the DNA TGTGCCAGCACCAGTGACCCAGGGAGGCCTAGCACAGATACGCAGTATTTT.

This clonotype has ten or more counts. An end of the junction does not agree with germline; a read error may underlie this. This chain connects TRBV5-1 to TRBJ2-1; D is undetermined. Germline V gene lookup returns CDR1 SGHRS and CDR2 YFSETQ. The CDR3 is 15 amino acids. In DNA, the CDR3 is TGTGCCAGCAGCTTGGTCGCTAGCTCCTACAATGAGCAGTTCTTC. This translates into CASSLVASSYNEQFF.

The chain recombines TRBV12-3 or TRBV12-4 with TRBJ1-1; 10 nucleotides align to TRBD1. The CDR3 totals 16 residues. V was pared by 5 bases and J by 0 bases, with 6 bases of the junction left unmatched. Here the CDR3 reads CASSTWDRGLNTEAFF. CDR3 sequence (DNA): TGTGCCAGCAGTACCTGGGACAGGGGATTGAACACTGAAGCTTTCTTT.

The sample holds many counts of this clonotype. The rearrangement links TRBV11-1 to TRBJ2-1; tentative D call: TRBD1 (6 bases). V was trimmed by 4 bases and J by 8 bases, leaving 12 bases between them. CDR3 length: 13 residues. Germline values: CDR1 SGHAT, CDR2 FQDESV (reference sequence). The CDR3 DNA is TGTGCCAGCAGCTACTACAGGGCGTATGAGCAGTTCTTC. Translation: CASSYYRAYEQFF.

The chain uses TRBV12-3 or TRBV12-4 and TRBJ2-2, with 14 bases aligning to TRBD2. The V segment lost 2 bases and the J segment 1 base; nucleotides outside the gene matches: 9. The CDR3 spans 20 residues. The DNA of the CDR3 is TGTGCCAGCAGTTTACTGACTAGCGGGAGGGTAGCGCGGAACACCGGGGAGCTGTTTTTT. As protein: CASSLLTSGRVARNTGELFF.

The table lists this clonotype with a few counts. V and J are TRBV12-3 or TRBV12-4 and TRBJ2-1; TRBD2 aligns across 8 bases. The CDR3 is 21 amino acids. V gave up 0 bases and J gave up 4 bases; unmatched junction bases: 20. DNA for the CDR3: TGTGCCAGCAGTTTAGCGCTGGGAGCGGGGGACTCCCGCAGCCTTTACAATGAGCAGTTCTTC. Residues: CASSLALGAGDSRSLYNEQFF.

The gene calls are TRBV14 and TRBJ2-5; D ambiguous. V lost 4 bases and J lost 5, with 14 bases in between. From germline, CDR1 is SGHDN and CDR2 FVKESK. The CDR3 runs to 14 residues. The CDR3 protein is CASSLEPGRETQYF. The CDR3 DNA sequence: TGTGCCAGCAGCCTAGAGCCGGGTCGGGAGACCCAGTACTTC.

This clonotype was recorded many times. The chain has TRBV5-1 and TRBJ1-5; possible D gene TRBD1, 5 bases. Trimming removed 4 bases at V and 4 bases at J, with 12 bases between. Germline-derived CDR1 and CDR2 are SGHRS and YFSETQ. The CDR3 is 14 amino acids. DNA of the CDR3: TGCGCCAGCAGCCTCGGGGGGTTGAATCAGCCCCAGCATTTT. This encodes CASSLGGLNQPQHF.

This clonotype has just a few counts. The gene calls are TRBV20-1 and TRBJ2-5; D is unclear. The V end was cut by 1 base, the J end by 1 base, with 13 bases between. CDR3 length: 15 residues. Germline values: CDR1 DFQATT, CDR2 SNEGSKA (reference sequence). The CDR3: CSARGWDGVQETQYF. In DNA form, the CDR3 reads TGCAGTGCTAGAGGGTGGGATGGGGTCCAAGAGACCCAGTACTTC.

J is TRBJ2-3 and V is TRBV2, with TRBD2 identical over 11 bases. The CDR3 is made up of 16 amino acids. Germline V gene sequence: CDR1 SNHLY, CDR2 FYNNEI. V was clipped by 7 bases and J by 0 bases; unmatched bases: 6. The CDR3 nucleotides are TGTGCCAGCAAGGGACTAGCGGCAACTAGCACAGATACGCAGTATTTT. The encoded protein is CASKGLAATSTDTQYF.

The V gene is TRBV19, the J gene TRBJ2-1; 9 bases map to TRBD2. Germline V gene lookup returns CDR1 LNHDA and CDR2 SQIVND (reference sequence). V shed 5 bases and J 9 bases; nucleotides not matched to a gene: 20. The CDR3 covers 18 residues. Here the CDR3 DNA reads TGTGCCAGTAGTCCGCTATGGAGGGGCGGGAGGGAATTGGGTGAGCAGTTCTTC. It encodes CASSPLWRGGRELGEQFF.

This clonotype was detected many times. The chain has TRBV2 and TRBJ1-1; D gene unclear. The CDR3 sequence is 11 residues long. V was clipped by 7 bases and J by 7 bases, with 10 bases between them. Germline CDR1 and CDR2: SNHLY and FYNNEI. The CDR3 nucleotides read TGTGCCAGCACTTGGGGAGGTGAAGCTTTCTTT. Translated: CASTWGGEAFF.

This clonotype was observed a single time. The conserved phenylalanine or tryptophan is not found at the CDR3 terminus, so this likely reflects a read error. The chain combines TRBV12-3 or TRBV12-4 with TRBJ1-2, with TRBD1 matching 7 bases. The V and J ends lost 7 bases and 0 bases, in that order; junction bases with no gene match: 5. CDR3 length equals 14 residues. CDR3: CASTYRGANYGYTY. CDR3 DNA sequence: TGTGCCAGCACCTACAGGGGAGCTAACTATGGCTACACCTAC.

This clonotype was counted many times. The chain has TRBV7-9 and TRBJ1-2, with D perhaps matching TRBD1 (5 bases). The V gene's germline CDR1 is SEHNR and CDR2 FQNEAQ (reference sequence). There are 11 residues in the CDR3. V was clipped by 6 bases and J by 7 bases, with 9 bases between them. CDR3 sequence (DNA): TGTGCCAGCAGTTTGGGGGGTGGCTACACCTTC. Its protein is CASSLGGGYTF.